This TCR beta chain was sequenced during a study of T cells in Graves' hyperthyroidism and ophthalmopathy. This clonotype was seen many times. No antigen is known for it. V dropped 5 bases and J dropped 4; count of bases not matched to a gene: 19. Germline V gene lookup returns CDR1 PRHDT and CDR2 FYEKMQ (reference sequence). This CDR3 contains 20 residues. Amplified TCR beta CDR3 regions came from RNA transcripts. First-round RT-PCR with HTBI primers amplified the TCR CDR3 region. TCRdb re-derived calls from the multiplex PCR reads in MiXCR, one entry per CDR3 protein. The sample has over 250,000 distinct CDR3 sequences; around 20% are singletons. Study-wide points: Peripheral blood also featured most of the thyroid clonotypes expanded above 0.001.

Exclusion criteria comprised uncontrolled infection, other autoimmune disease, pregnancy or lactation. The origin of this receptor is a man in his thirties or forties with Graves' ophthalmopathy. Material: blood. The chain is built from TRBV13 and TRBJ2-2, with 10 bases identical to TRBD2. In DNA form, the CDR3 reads TGTGCCAGCAGCCCCGAACGTGGAGCAGCGGGAGGGCCGAGCACCGGGGAGCTGTTTTTT. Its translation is CASSPERGAAGGPSTGELFF.